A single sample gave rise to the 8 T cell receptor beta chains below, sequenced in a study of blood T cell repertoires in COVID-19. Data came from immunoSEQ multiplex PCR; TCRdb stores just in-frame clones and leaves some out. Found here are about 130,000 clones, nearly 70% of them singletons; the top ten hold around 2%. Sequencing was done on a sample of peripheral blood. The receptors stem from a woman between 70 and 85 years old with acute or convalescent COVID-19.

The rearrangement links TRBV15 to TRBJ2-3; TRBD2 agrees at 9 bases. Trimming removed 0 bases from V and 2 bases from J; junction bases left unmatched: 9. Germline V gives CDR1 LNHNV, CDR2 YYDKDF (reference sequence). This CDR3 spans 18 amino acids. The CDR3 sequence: CATSRDAAGGGFTDTQYF. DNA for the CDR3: TGTGCCACCAGCAGAGATGCGGCGGGAGGGGGTTTCACAGATACGCAGTATTTT.

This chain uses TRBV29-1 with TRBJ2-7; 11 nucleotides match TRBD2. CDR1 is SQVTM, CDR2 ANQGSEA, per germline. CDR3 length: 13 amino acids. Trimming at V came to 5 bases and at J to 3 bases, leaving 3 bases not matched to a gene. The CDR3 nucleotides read TGCAGCGTTTCCGGGACTAGCGGCTACGAGCAGTACTTC. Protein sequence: CSVSGTSGYEQYF.

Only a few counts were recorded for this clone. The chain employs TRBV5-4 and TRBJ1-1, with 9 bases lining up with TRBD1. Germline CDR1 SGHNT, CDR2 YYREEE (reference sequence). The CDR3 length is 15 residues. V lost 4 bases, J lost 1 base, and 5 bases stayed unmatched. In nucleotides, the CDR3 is TGTGCCAGCAGCCCCCAACAGGGGGCGAACACTGAAGCTTTCTTT. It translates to CASSPQQGANTEAFF.

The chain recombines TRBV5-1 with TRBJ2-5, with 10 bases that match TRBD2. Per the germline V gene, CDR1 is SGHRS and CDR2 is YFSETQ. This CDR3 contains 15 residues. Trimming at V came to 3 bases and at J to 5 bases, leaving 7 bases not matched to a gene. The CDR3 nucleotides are TGCGCCAGCAGCTCCTCTAGCGGGAGAGGGGAGACCCAGTACTTC. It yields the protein CASSSSSGRGETQYF.

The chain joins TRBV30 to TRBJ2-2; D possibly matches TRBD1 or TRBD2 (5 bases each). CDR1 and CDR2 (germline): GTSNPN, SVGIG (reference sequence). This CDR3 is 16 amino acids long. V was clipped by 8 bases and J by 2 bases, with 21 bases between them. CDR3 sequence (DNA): TGTGCCCGGGGCCCCGGTGGTAGCGTAAACACCGGGGAGCTGTTTTTT. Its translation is CARGPGGSVNTGELFF. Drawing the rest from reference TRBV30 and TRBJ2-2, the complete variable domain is SQTIHQWPATLVQPVGSPLSLECTVEGTSNPNLYWYRQAAGRGLQLLFYSVGIGQISSEVPQNLSASRPQDRQFILSSKKLLLSDSGFYLCARGPGGSVNTGELFFGEGSRLTVL.

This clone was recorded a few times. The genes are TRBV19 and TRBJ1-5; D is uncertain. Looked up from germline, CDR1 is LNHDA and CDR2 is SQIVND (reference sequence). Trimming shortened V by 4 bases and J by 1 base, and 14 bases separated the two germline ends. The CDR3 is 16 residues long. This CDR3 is CASSRSPGESNQPQHF. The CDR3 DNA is TGTGCCAGTAGTAGGAGCCCTGGAGAAAGCAATCAGCCCCAGCATTTT.

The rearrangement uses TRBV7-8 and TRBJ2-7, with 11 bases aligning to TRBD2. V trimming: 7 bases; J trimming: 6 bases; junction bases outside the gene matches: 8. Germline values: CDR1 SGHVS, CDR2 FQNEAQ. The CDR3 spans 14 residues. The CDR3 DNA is TGTGCCAGCACCCCCCAAACTAGCGGGAGCGAGCAGTACTTC. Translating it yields CASTPQTSGSEQYF.

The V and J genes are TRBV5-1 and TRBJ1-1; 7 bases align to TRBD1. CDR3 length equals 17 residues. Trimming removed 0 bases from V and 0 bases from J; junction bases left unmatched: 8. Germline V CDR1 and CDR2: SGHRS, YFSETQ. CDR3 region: CASSLAAGGRMNTEAFF. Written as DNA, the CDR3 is TGCGCCAGCAGCTTGGCGGCAGGGGGGAGGATGAACACTGAAGCTTTCTTT.